Listed below are T cell receptor beta chains from one sample, sequenced in a study. In TCRdb, the 5' RACE reads were re-called with MiXCR into one record per CDR3 protein. Of about 41,000 distinct CDR3 sequences in the sample, 29% were seen once. Sequenced sample: memory CD4+ T cells sorted from a lymph node. These receptor sequences come from a female donor with breast cancer. CDR3s include the opening cysteine and the closing phenylalanine or tryptophan. A D gene is named only where the DNA matches it firmly. Some rows have no size entry. The others give once, few or many, or a class for an expanded clone.

TRBJ2-1	15	few	TRBD1	TRBV11-3	CASSRRGQGYNEQFF	TGTGCCAGCAGCCGAAGGGGACAGGGGTACAATGAGCAGTTCTTC
TRBJ1-2	15	few	TRBD1	TRBV6-5	CASSSFEQGNYGYTF	TGTGCCAGCAGTTCATTCGAACAGGGGAACTATGGCTACACCTTC
TRBJ1-1	12	few	NA	TRBV28	CASSYAEWTSFF	TGTGCCAGCAGTTACGCCGAATGGACGAGTTTCTTT
TRBJ1-6	15	NA	NA	TRBV12-3/TRBV12-4	CASSSRQAGNSPLHF	TGTGCCAGCAGTTCGCGACAGGCGGGTAATTCACCCCTCCACTTT
TRBJ2-7	12	NA	TRBD1	TRBV2	CASSKTGDEQYF	TGTGCCAGCAGTAAGACAGGGGACGAGCAGTACTTC
TRBJ2-7	15	NA	TRBD2	TRBV5-1	CASSPLAGEGYEQYF	TGCGCCAGCAGCCCACTAGCGGGGGAGGGCTACGAGCAGTACTTC
TRBJ1-6	16	NA	NA	TRBV5-1	CASSPLLGSYNSPLHF	TGCGCCAGCAGTCCCCTACTTGGCTCCTATAATTCACCCCTCCACTTT
TRBJ2-3	10	NA	NA	TRBV2	CASREDTQYF	TGTGCCAGCAGGGAAGATACGCAGTATTTT
TRBJ2-3	15	few	NA	TRBV5-1	CASRRYGDATDTQYF	TGCGCCAGCCGGCGTTACGGGGACGCCACAGATACGCAGTATTTT
TRBJ2-3	18	NA	TRBD2	TRBV9	CASSVRLAGGTSTDTQYF	TGTGCCAGCAGCGTCCGACTAGCGGGGGGAACATCCACAGATACGCAGTATTTT
TRBJ2-2	15	NA	TRBD2	TRBV19	CATTLAGVNTGELFF	TGTGCCACCACCCTAGCGGGGGTTAACACCGGGGAGCTGTTTTTT
TRBJ2-5	16	NA	TRBD2	TRBV5-6	CASSRGTTVNKETQYF	TGTGCCAGCAGCCGAGGGACTACTGTCAATAAAGAGACCCAGTACTTC
TRBJ2-1	16	many	NA	TRBV6-2/TRBV6-3	CASSYAFTSTGGEQFF	TGTGCCAGCAGTTACGCTTTTACTAGCACCGGGGGTGAGCAGTTCTTC
TRBJ2-2	12	NA	NA	TRBV27	CAGSLPTGELFF	TGTGCCGGCAGTTTACCCACCGGGGAGCTGTTTTTT
TRBJ2-5	13	NA	TRBD2	TRBV5-4	CASSLASGETQYF	TGTGCCAGCAGCTTGGCTAGCGGAGAGACCCAGTACTTC
TRBJ1-1	15	NA	TRBD1	TRBV25-1	CASSGGTGLNTEAFF	TGTGCCAGCAGTGGAGGGACAGGGTTGAACACTGAAGCTTTCTTT
TRBJ1-2	10	few	NA	TRBV2	CASSNYGYTF	TGTGCCAGCAGTAACTATGGCTACACCTTC
TRBJ2-2	15	few	TRBD1	TRBV29-1	CSATGQSTNTGELFF	TGCAGCGCCACGGGACAGTCAACCAACACCGGGGAGCTGTTTTTT
TRBJ2-3	13	few	NA	TRBV4-1	CASSQSSTDTQYF	TGCGCCAGCAGCCAATCTAGCACAGATACGCAGTATTTT
TRBJ2-7	13	NA	NA	TRBV7-3	CASSLGGTYEQYF	TGTGCCAGCAGCTTAGGGGGGACTTACGAGCAGTACTTC
TRBJ1-5	14	NA	TRBD1	TRBV28	CASSSDRAGQPQHF	TGTGCCAGCAGTTCTGACAGGGCGGGGCAGCCCCAGCATTTT
TRBJ2-7	13	NA	TRBD2	TRBV2	CASPGTSGGEQYF	TGTGCCAGCCCCGGGACTAGCGGTGGAGAGCAGTACTTC
TRBJ1-6	17	NA	NA	TRBV7-2	CASSLTRYQMGDSPLHF	TGTGCCAGCAGCCTAACCAGGTACCAGATGGGAGATTCACCCCTCCACTTT
TRBJ2-7	14	few	NA	TRBV10-3	CAISDPGTSYEQYF	TGTGCCATCAGTGACCCGGGAACATCCTACGAGCAGTACTTC
TRBJ1-4	14	few	NA	TRBV27	CASSLAGTNEKLFF	TGTGCCAGCAGTTTAGCAGGAACTAATGAAAAACTGTTTTTT
TRBJ2-7	13	few	TRBD1	TRBV6-2/TRBV6-3	CASSRTGSYEQYF	TGTGCCAGCAGTCGGACAGGGTCCTACGAGCAGTACTTC
TRBJ2-3	14	NA	TRBD2	TRBV20-1	CSAVWRGGTDTQYF	TGCAGTGCAGTATGGCGGGGGGGCACAGATACGCAGTATTTT
TRBJ1-6	12	few	NA	TRBV20-1	CSAPQGNSPLHF	TGCAGTGCTCCCCAGGGTAACTCACCCCTCCACTTT
TRBJ2-7	14	few	NA	TRBV6-5	CASSFQTDTYEQYF	TGTGCCAGCAGTTTCCAGACGGACACCTACGAGCAGTACTTC
TRBJ2-5	16	few	NA	TRBV4-1	CASSQASRGLQETQYF	TGCGCCAGCAGCCAAGCATCCCGGGGTTTACAAGAGACCCAGTACTTC
TRBJ2-7	12	NA	NA	TRBV7-9	CASGSVNYEQYF	TGTGCCAGCGGCTCCGTGAACTACGAGCAGTACTTC
TRBJ2-7	13	NA	NA	TRBV27	CAGRRTSAYEQYF	TGTGCCGGCAGACGCACAAGCGCCTACGAGCAGTACTTC
TRBJ2-2	15	NA	TRBD1	TRBV9	CASSVRDRDTGELFF	TGTGCCAGCAGCGTACGGGACAGAGACACCGGGGAGCTGTTTTTT
TRBJ1-6	14	NA	NA	TRBV20-1	CSARRRTDASPLHF	TGCAGTGCCAGAAGGAGGACAGATGCTTCACCCCTCCACTTT
TRBJ2-3	14	NA	NA	TRBV7-9	CTRWDPRSPDTQYF	TGTACCAGGTGGGACCCGCGGTCCCCAGATACGCAGTATTTT
TRBJ1-3	17	NA	TRBD1	TRBV4-1	CASSQVFQGQGGNTIYF	TGCGCCAGCAGCCAAGTATTCCAGGGACAGGGTGGAAACACCATATATTTT
TRBJ2-7	15	NA	NA	TRBV7-3	CASSSSAVPYYEQYF	TGTGCCAGCAGCTCGTCGGCTGTCCCCTACTACGAGCAGTACTTC
TRBJ2-1	16	few	TRBD2	TRBV4-1	CASSQVAGSSYNEQFF	TGCGCCAGCAGCCAAGTAGCGGGGAGCTCCTACAATGAGCAGTTCTTC
TRBJ1-1	16	few	TRBD1	TRBV11-3	CASSLEYRGVNTEAFF	TGTGCCAGCAGCTTAGAGTACAGGGGTGTGAACACTGAAGCTTTCTTT
TRBJ1-2	13	NA	TRBD1	TRBV15	CATSRGQLYGYTF	TGTGCCACCAGCAGGGGACAGCTCTATGGCTACACCTTC
TRBJ2-1	11	NA	NA	TRBV20-1	CSARDRGEQFF	TGCAGTGCTAGAGATCGTGGGGAGCAGTTCTTC
TRBJ2-2	15	few	TRBD1	TRBV20-1	CSARVGTGSTGELFF	TGCAGTGCTAGAGTGGGGACAGGGTCCACCGGGGAGCTGTTTTTT
TRBJ1-3	15	many	NA	TRBV20-1	CSARTGPTGGNTIYF	TGCAGTGCTAGAACTGGCCCGACAGGCGGAAACACCATATATTTT
TRBJ2-5	14	NA	NA	TRBV11-2	CASSPWGAGETQYF	TGTGCCAGCAGCCCCTGGGGGGCGGGGGAGACCCAGTACTTC
TRBJ2-7	13	NA	NA	TRBV27	CASGRHGTYEQYF	TGTGCCAGCGGGCGACACGGAACCTACGAGCAGTACTTC
TRBJ2-7	13	NA	TRBD1	TRBV4-2	CASSQQGVYEQYF	TGTGCCAGCAGCCAACAGGGGGTCTACGAGCAGTACTTC
TRBJ1-3	15	NA	NA	TRBV2	CASSDQRGSGNTIYF	TGTGCCAGCAGTGATCAAAGAGGGAGCGGAAACACCATATATTTT
TRBJ2-1	16	few	TRBD2	TRBV9	CASSVEPGLEGSEQFF	TGTGCCAGCAGCGTAGAGCCGGGACTAGAAGGGAGTGAGCAGTTCTTC
TRBJ2-7	13	many	TRBD2	TRBV5-5	CASSLGLAGEQYF	TGTGCCAGCAGCTTGGGACTAGCTGGGGAGCAGTACTTC
TRBJ1-1	11	NA	NA	TRBV28	CASSFGKEAFF	TGTGCCAGCAGTTTCGGAAAAGAGGCTTTCTTT
TRBJ2-1	12	NA	NA	TRBV5-6	CASSLDRAEQFF	TGTGCCAGCAGCTTGGACAGAGCCGAGCAGTTCTTC
TRBJ2-7	17	NA	NA	TRBV20-1	CSARGFPGTYGASEQYF	TGCAGTGCTAGAGGATTTCCGGGAACCTATGGGGCCTCCGAGCAGTACTTC
TRBJ2-7	15	once	NA	TRBV4-2	CASSQGPTAAYEQYF	TGTGCCAGCAGCCAAGGACCGACTGCGGCCTACGAGCAGTACTTC
TRBJ2-7	15	few	NA	TRBV6-2/TRBV6-3	CASSRSGLRGHEQYF	TGTGCCAGCAGTCGTAGCGGACTTAGAGGCCACGAGCAGTACTTC
TRBJ2-1	12	few	TRBD2	TRBV12-5	CASGGEREEQFF	TGTGCTAGTGGAGGAGAGCGGGAAGAGCAGTTCTTC
TRBJ1-5	15	few	NA	TRBV5-4	CASSLGGDSNQPQHF	TGTGCCAGCAGCTTGGGAGGGGATAGCAATCAGCCCCAGCATTTT
TRBJ2-5	15	NA	NA	TRBV7-2	CASSPGSLYQETQYF	TGTGCCAGCAGCCCCGGATCCTTGTACCAAGAGACCCAGTACTTC
TRBJ2-3	14	few	NA	TRBV5-1	CASIRDTTTDTQYF	TGCGCCAGCATCCGGGACACCACCACAGATACGCAGTATTTT
TRBJ2-1	14	once	NA	TRBV7-2	CASSLSWGGNEQIF	TGTGCCAGCAGCTTATCGTGGGGTGGGAATGAGCAGATCTTC
TRBJ2-1	14	few	NA	TRBV5-1	CASRTASAYNEQFF	TGCGCCAGCAGGACGGCTAGCGCTTACAATGAGCAGTTCTTC